This TCR beta chain was profiled in a study of cytomegalovirus exposure and HLA in healthy donors. The donors were part of the validation cohort, which consisted of 120 subjects and was separate from the first cohort of several hundred subjects. Broader study findings: Investigators reported over 150 TCR beta chains as tied to cytomegalovirus.

Of note for this clone: Its specificity is not known.

This CDR3 comprises 15 residues. The germline V gene has CDR1 SEHNR and CDR2 FQNEAQ (reference sequence). V was trimmed by 4 bases and J by 2 bases, leaving 15 bases between them. Clones were sequenced by immunoSEQ multiplex PCR, and TCRdb holds only the in-frame ones, with some missing. The table has about 130,000 clones, 85% to 95% seen once; the top ten hold 1.5% to 2%. The sample comprised PBMCs. The chain couples TRBV7-9 to TRBJ2-7; tentatively, D is TRBD2 (5 bases). The receptor comes from a man between 18 and 29 years old in good health and CMV-seropositive. CDR3 bases: TGTGCCAGCAGCTCCATAGCGCCAAAAACCTACGAGCAGTACTTC. It codes for CASSSIAPKTYEQYF.